This is a list of T cell receptor beta chains from one sample in a study of blood T cells in healthy people across ages. TCRdb passed the 5' RACE reads through MiXCR, listing each CDR3 protein once. The repertoire holds 710,000 or so distinct CDR3 sequences, approximately 21% seen once, with 22% in the top ten. Material: blood. The origin of the receptors is an older man in good health. Each CDR3 is given with its conserved first and last residue. The D gene is left open where the match is weak. Some rows mark clone size as missing; the rest say once, few, many or name a class of expanded clone.

j_call: TRBJ2-5
d_call: TRBD2
clone_size: .
cdr3_length: 16
v_call: TRBV5-4
cdr3_aa: CASSSKTSRYQETQYF
cdr3_nt: TGTGCCAGCAGCTCGAAGACTAGCCGGTACCAAGAGACCCAGTACTTC

j_call: TRBJ1-5
d_call: .
clone_size: few
cdr3_length: 13
v_call: TRBV12-3/TRBV12-4
cdr3_aa: CASSLKEGQPQHF
cdr3_nt: TGTGCCAGCAGTTTGAAGGAAGGTCAGCCCCAGCATTTT

j_call: TRBJ2-6
d_call: .
clone_size: .
cdr3_length: 14
v_call: TRBV7-9
cdr3_aa: CASSGTAGANVLTF
cdr3_nt: TGTGCCAGCAGCGGTACGGCAGGGGCCAACGTCCTGACTTTC

j_call: TRBJ2-3
d_call: TRBD2
clone_size: .
cdr3_length: 17
v_call: TRBV4-1
cdr3_aa: CASSQERSSGGHYTQYF
cdr3_nt: TGCGCCAGCAGCCAAGAGCGTTCTAGCGGGGGACACTATACGCAGTATTTT

j_call: TRBJ2-5
d_call: .
clone_size: many
cdr3_length: 15
v_call: TRBV12-3/TRBV12-4
cdr3_aa: CASILRGGGLETQYF
cdr3_nt: TGTGCCAGCATCCTCCGAGGGGGGGGCCTTGAGACCCAGTACTTC

j_call: TRBJ2-1
d_call: .
clone_size: few
cdr3_length: 11
v_call: TRBV6-2/TRBV6-3
cdr3_aa: CASSSLAWQFF
cdr3_nt: TGTGCCAGCAGTTCTCTAGCGTGGCAGTTCTTC

j_call: TRBJ1-2
d_call: .
clone_size: many
cdr3_length: 13
v_call: TRBV3-1
cdr3_aa: CASSQESLYGYTF
cdr3_nt: TGTGCCAGCAGCCAAGAATCCCTCTATGGCTACACCTTC

j_call: TRBJ1-1
d_call: .
clone_size: few
cdr3_length: 13
v_call: TRBV30
cdr3_aa: CAWSVRRGTEAFF
cdr3_nt: TGTGCCTGGAGTGTACGTCGGGGAACTGAAGCTTTCTTT

j_call: TRBJ2-1
d_call: TRBD2
clone_size: .
cdr3_length: 17
v_call: TRBV20-1
cdr3_aa: CSASPGLAGGRYNEQFF
cdr3_nt: TGCAGTGCTAGCCCGGGACTAGCGGGAGGCCGGTACAATGAGCAGTTCTTC

j_call: TRBJ2-5
d_call: TRBD2
clone_size: .
cdr3_length: 14
v_call: TRBV19
cdr3_aa: CASSQAGGGETQYF
cdr3_nt: TGTGCCAGTAGTCAAGCGGGAGGGGGAGAGACCCAGTACTTC

j_call: TRBJ1-1
d_call: .
clone_size: few
cdr3_length: 14
v_call: TRBV5-1
cdr3_aa: CASSLVGENTEAFF
cdr3_nt: TGCGCCAGCAGCTTGGTAGGGGAGAACACTGAAGCTTTCTTT

j_call: TRBJ2-1
d_call: .
clone_size: few
cdr3_length: 14
v_call: TRBV5-1
cdr3_aa: CASSLVAVYNEQFF
cdr3_nt: TGCGCCAGCAGCTTGGTGGCGGTATACAATGAGCAGTTCTTC

j_call: TRBJ2-1
d_call: TRBD2
clone_size: many
cdr3_length: 15
v_call: TRBV7-2
cdr3_aa: CASSSSGRSYNEQFF
cdr3_nt: TGTGCCAGCAGCTCTAGCGGGAGGTCCTACAATGAGCAGTTCTTC

j_call: TRBJ2-3
d_call: TRBD1
clone_size: .
cdr3_length: 15
v_call: TRBV12-3/TRBV12-4
cdr3_aa: CASRMGQLSTDTQYF
cdr3_nt: TGTGCCAGCAGGATGGGACAGCTTAGCACAGATACGCAGTATTTT

j_call: TRBJ1-4
d_call: .
clone_size: many
cdr3_length: 16
v_call: TRBV5-1
cdr3_aa: CASSLMWGGLNEKLFF
cdr3_nt: TGCGCCAGCAGCTTGATGTGGGGGGGCCTAAATGAAAAACTGTTTTTT

j_call: TRBJ1-2
d_call: .
clone_size: few
cdr3_length: 13
v_call: TRBV6-5
cdr3_aa: CASSPTWAYGYTF
cdr3_nt: TGTGCCAGCAGCCCAACATGGGCCTATGGCTACACCTTC

j_call: TRBJ1-4
d_call: .
clone_size: .
cdr3_length: 14
v_call: TRBV5-1
cdr3_aa: CASSLAIGDEKLFF
cdr3_nt: TGCGCCAGCAGCTTGGCCATCGGGGATGAAAAACTGTTTTTT

j_call: TRBJ2-3
d_call: .
clone_size: .
cdr3_length: 15
v_call: TRBV28
cdr3_aa: CASSPWGSEQYTQYF
cdr3_nt: TGTGCCAGCAGTCCATGGGGCAGCGAACAATATACGCAGTATTTT

j_call: TRBJ2-3
d_call: .
clone_size: .
cdr3_length: 16
v_call: TRBV5-1
cdr3_aa: CASSLGGDPGADTQYF
cdr3_nt: TGCGCCAGCAGCTTGGGTGGAGACCCCGGTGCAGATACGCAGTATTTT

j_call: TRBJ2-1
d_call: .
clone_size: few
cdr3_length: 15
v_call: TRBV5-1
cdr3_aa: CAGSLVTVGDNEQFF
cdr3_nt: TGCGCCGGCAGCTTGGTCACGGTCGGCGACAATGAGCAGTTCTTC

j_call: TRBJ2-7
d_call: .
clone_size: few
cdr3_length: 14
v_call: TRBV7-2
cdr3_aa: CASSPRLGGYEQYF
cdr3_nt: TGTGCCAGCAGCCCACGACTAGGGGGGTACGAGCAGTACTTC

j_call: TRBJ1-1
d_call: TRBD1
clone_size: few
cdr3_length: 14
v_call: TRBV7-9
cdr3_aa: CAGSRGQGHTEAFF
cdr3_nt: TGTGCCGGCAGCCGCGGACAGGGGCACACTGAAGCTTTCTTT

j_call: TRBJ2-7
d_call: .
clone_size: .
cdr3_length: 16
v_call: TRBV27
cdr3_aa: CASSLMSRKDSYEQYF
cdr3_nt: TGTGCCAGCAGTTTAATGTCGAGGAAGGACTCCTACGAGCAGTACTTC

j_call: TRBJ1-5
d_call: .
clone_size: .
cdr3_length: 14
v_call: TRBV29-1
cdr3_aa: CSVSEGRGNQPQHF
cdr3_nt: TGCAGCGTTTCAGAGGGACGTGGGAATCAGCCCCAGCATTTT

j_call: TRBJ1-4
d_call: .
clone_size: few
cdr3_length: 15
v_call: TRBV7-9
cdr3_aa: CASSFGPAHNEKLFF
cdr3_nt: TGTGCCAGCAGCTTTGGGCCAGCTCACAATGAAAAACTGTTTTTT

j_call: TRBJ2-4
d_call: .
clone_size: .
cdr3_length: 15
v_call: TRBV5-1
cdr3_aa: CASSPWTLAKNIQYF
cdr3_nt: TGCGCCAGCAGCCCTTGGACCCTGGCCAAAAACATTCAGTACTTC